This TCR beta chain derives from a study of blood T cell repertoires in COVID-19. Study-level information: Whether acute or convalescent, the COVID-19 samples came from the United States, Italy and Spain. From T cells, B-cell-depleted T cells, or PBMCs came the material, which was cDNA or gDNA.

The CDR3 has 16 residues. Germline CDR1 MDHEN, CDR2 SYDVKM. V shed 6 bases and J 4 bases; nucleotides not matched to a gene: 13. Authors' data handling: Amplification from reference gene primers served as the basis for estimated nucleated cell counts. Using immunoSEQ multiplex PCR, the repertoire was profiled, and TCRdb retains in-frame clones only, with some absent. That table supplies the V and J calls and clone size; D and trimming were determined from the DNA. The data show about 250,000 clones, around nine tenths seen once. Sequenced: peripheral blood. The V and J genes are TRBV28 and TRBJ2-7; TRBD2 matches at 9 bases. The origin of this receptor is a woman between 40 and 55 years old who had recovered from COVID-19. CDR3 residues: CASSLLARRGGYEQYF. The DNA of the CDR3 is TGTGCCAGCAGCCTCCTCGCGAGGCGGGGGGGTTACGAGCAGTACTTC.